One and the same sample provided the 24 T cell receptor beta chains below, sequenced in a study of human CD8 memory T cell subsets. Scientists made TCR beta libraries using UMI-labeled 5' RACE. TCRdb reprocessed the 5' RACE reads; each CDR3 protein has one entry and no DNA is given. The sample includes 8,500 to 14,000 distinct CDR3 sequences. The sample was CD8+ T cells from PBMCs. The receptor source for this set is a human donor in good health.

The chain couples TRBV7-6 to TRBJ1-1; there is no DNA to check the TCRdb D call of TRBD1. Germline loops: CDR1 SGHVS, CDR2 FNYEAQ. There are 14 residues in the CDR3. CDR3: CASSFPGPNTEAFF.

The V gene is TRBV28, the J gene TRBJ2-2; TCRdb picks TRBD2, but there is no DNA to check that call. This CDR3 comprises 14 residues. Per germline, CDR1 MDHEN and CDR2 SYDVKM. CDR3 protein: CASSLSEAPGELFF.

This rearrangement joins TRBV4-2 to TRBJ1-5. The CDR3 contains 14 residues. Germline-derived CDR1 and CDR2 are LGHNA and YNFKEQ. CDR3 amino acids: CASSLGLSNQPQHF.

The chain combines TRBV6-5 with TRBJ2-7; TCRdb's D call, TRBD2, is unchecked because there is no DNA. Germline V gene sequence: CDR1 MNHEY, CDR2 SVGAGI. CDR3 length: 17 amino acids. The CDR3 loop reads CASSYSMTSGDPYEQYF.

The rearrangement joins TRBV6-5 to TRBJ2-2; TCRdb's assignment of TRBD1 cannot be checked, as there is no DNA. The CDR3 spans 15 residues. Germline CDR1 reads MNHEY; CDR2 reads SVGAGI. CDR3 region: CASSYVPQATGELFF.

The chain carries TRBV15 and TRBJ2-2; with no DNA, the TCRdb D assignment of TRBD1 cannot be verified. The CDR3 runs to 14 residues. CDR1 and CDR2 from the germline V gene are LNHNV and YYDKDF (reference sequence). CDR3 protein: CATRTGVNTGELFF. Looking up the rest from reference TRBV15 and TRBJ2-2 gives the full variable domain: DAMVIQNPRYQVTQFGKPVTLSCSQTLNHNVMYWYQQKSSQAPKLLFHYYDKDFNNEADTPDNFQSRRPNTSFCFLDIRSPGLGDTAMYLCATRTGVNTGELFFGEGSRLTVL.

The J gene is TRBJ2-2, the V gene TRBV6-5; the TRBD1 assignment by TCRdb is unverifiable without DNA. This CDR3 comprises 18 residues. The germline V gene encodes CDR1 MNHEY and CDR2 SVGAGI. The CDR3: CASSYLTQGAGNTGELFF.

The V gene is TRBV14, the J gene TRBJ2-7. The CDR3 sequence is 12 residues long. Germline V gene lookup returns CDR1 SGHDN and CDR2 FVKESK. CDR3 loop: CASSQGYYEQYF.

This clonotype counts as medium-sized (0.01 to 0.1%) by frequency. The chain is built from TRBV20-1 and TRBJ2-1. Germline V gene lookup returns CDR1 DFQATT and CDR2 SNEGSKA (reference sequence). The CDR3 covers 13 residues. CDR3 region: CSAREGFYNEQFF.

The chain uses TRBV28 and TRBJ2-7; with no DNA, the TCRdb D assignment of TRBD2 cannot be verified. Germline CDR1 and CDR2: MDHEN and SYDVKM. CDR3 size: 14 residues. CDR3 protein: CASSYGLIYLEQYF.

The chain combines TRBV6-1 with TRBJ2-3; the D gene TCRdb calls, TRBD2, cannot be checked with no DNA. From germline, CDR1 is MNHNS and CDR2 SASEGT. This CDR3 is 17 amino acids long. CDR3 protein: CASSEAWSGGATDTQYF.

This clonotype shows up as medium-sized by frequency. The chain links TRBV14 to TRBJ1-1; TCRdb's assignment of TRBD1 cannot be checked, as there is no DNA. Germline CDR1 is SGHDN and CDR2 is FVKESK. The CDR3 extends over 15 amino acids. This CDR3 is CASSGPDSSNTEAFF.

This chain uses TRBV7-9 with TRBJ2-1. Germline-derived CDR1 and CDR2 are SEHNR and FQNEAQ (reference sequence). This CDR3 has 16 residues. CDR3 residues: CASSPSQRSSYNEQFF.

V is TRBV5-1 and J is TRBJ2-7; TCRdb calls TRBD1, which cannot be checked without DNA. In germline, CDR1 is SGHRS, CDR2 YFSETQ. There are 14 residues in the CDR3. CDR3 region: CASSFGTELYEQYF.

The chain couples TRBV2 to TRBJ2-3; TCRdb's D gene call, TRBD1, goes unchecked for lack of DNA. The germline V gene has CDR1 SNHLY and CDR2 FYNNEI. This CDR3 is 16 amino acids long. The CDR3 region is CASSDGTGGNTDTQYF. The full variable domain, rest sourced from reference TRBV2 and TRBJ2-3, is EPEVTQTPSHQVTQMGQEVILRCVPISNHLYFYWYRQILGQKVEFLVSFYNNEISEKSEIFDDQFSVERPDGSNFTLKIRSTKLEDSAMYFCASSDGTGGNTDTQYFGPGTRLTVL.

This rearrangement joins TRBV27 to TRBJ2-7; checking the TCRdb D call of TRBD1 is not possible without DNA. Germline V gene data show CDR1 as MNHEY and CDR2 as SMNVEV (reference sequence). There are 14 residues in the CDR3. This CDR3 reads CASSAGTGFYEQYF.

The chain employs TRBV24-1 and TRBJ2-1; the TRBD1 assignment by TCRdb is unverifiable without DNA. The CDR3 runs to 14 residues. Germline lookup yields CDR1 KGHDR and CDR2 SFDVKD. CDR3 protein: CATSDRTGYNEQFF.

The chain has TRBV29-1 and TRBJ2-2. The CDR3 totals 11 residues. From germline, CDR1 is SQVTM and CDR2 ANQGSEA. The CDR3 sequence is CSVGASGELFF.

Measured by frequency, this clonotype is medium-sized. The rearrangement links TRBV28 to TRBJ2-7. Per germline, CDR1 MDHEN and CDR2 SYDVKM. This CDR3 is 13 amino acids long. Here the CDR3 reads CASSYLDFYEQYF.

The rearrangement links TRBV4-3 to TRBJ2-7. The CDR3 extends over 15 amino acids. The germline gives CDR1 LGHNA, CDR2 YSLEER. CDR3 sequence reads: CASSQDRQEAYEQYF.

The genes are TRBV3-1 and TRBJ2-1; checking the TCRdb D call of TRBD2 is not possible without DNA. This CDR3 region has 16 residues. Per germline, CDR1 LGHDT and CDR2 YNNKEL (reference sequence). CDR3 in amino acids: CASSQERGGGYNEQFF.

The chain couples TRBV12-3 or TRBV12-4 to TRBJ2-7; TCRdb's assignment of TRBD1 cannot be checked, as there is no DNA. The CDR3 covers 13 residues. Here the CDR3 reads CASSQQGPYEQYF.

V is TRBV2 and J is TRBJ2-1. This CDR3 region has 12 residues. Germline CDR1 SNHLY, CDR2 FYNNEI. The CDR3 here is CASSELINEQFF.

The CDR3 sequence is CASSPWGQGRPYEQYF. The chain carries TRBV28 and TRBJ2-7; with no DNA, the TCRdb D assignment of TRBD1 cannot be verified. The CDR3 is made up of 16 amino acids. CDR1 and CDR2 (germline): MDHEN, SYDVKM.